Presented here are 15 T cell receptor beta chains from one specimen sequenced in a study of CD4 T cells in relation to SARS-CoV-2 and coronaviruses. Antigens for these TCRs are unknown. Profiled with immunoSEQ multiplex PCR; TCRdb holds only in-frame clones, not every one. The data contain some 21,000 clones, more than 60% of them seen just once; the ten biggest clones take up around 15%. Unexposed donor CD4+ T cells date from 2011-2018, before the COVID-19 pandemic. The cells were cultured for under 13 days before CD4+ T cells were isolated. The sequenced sample was CD4+ T cells from PBMCs, cultured in vitro. These receptors were obtained from a human donor in good health.

The J gene is TRBJ2-5, the V gene TRBV19, with D possibly matching TRBD1 (5 bases). Trimming cost V 1 base and J 2 bases, with 11 bases left between them. Germline V gene data show CDR1 as LNHDA and CDR2 as SQIVND (reference sequence). The CDR3 totals 15 residues. CDR3 loop: CASSIGGAPQETQYF. The CDR3 DNA reads TGTGCCAGTAGTATAGGTGGGGCACCACAAGAGACCCAGTACTTC.

This clone was observed a few times. The chain has TRBV28 and TRBJ2-1; 9 bases line up with TRBD2. J was trimmed by 9 bases and V by 7 bases; bases with no gene match: 10. The CDR3 has 14 amino acids. CDR1 is MDHEN and CDR2 is SYDVKM in the germline V gene. The CDR3 DNA reads TGTGCCAGCAACCCTAGCGGGATTTCAGGTGAGCAGTTCTTC. Protein product: CASNPSGISGEQFF. Combining the CDR3 with reference TRBV28 and TRBJ2-1 gives the whole variable domain DVKVTQSSRYLVKRTGEKVFLECVQDMDHENMFWYRQDPGLGLRLIYFSYDVKMKEKGDIPEGYSVSREKKERFSLILESASTNQTSMYLCASNPSGISGEQFFGPGTRLTVL.

A single count supports this clone. This chain links TRBV6-2 or TRBV6-3 with TRBJ2-7, with D possibly being TRBD1 or TRBD2 (5 bases each). The germline V and J ends were trimmed by 0 bases and 5 bases, with 8 bases remaining between them. The CDR3 is made up of 13 amino acids. Looked up from germline, CDR1 is MNHEY and CDR2 is SVGEGT. The CDR3 DNA is TGTGCCAGCAGTTACTCGAGGGGAGACGAGCAGTACTTC. Protein product: CASSYSRGDEQYF.

V is TRBV3-1 (or the pseudogene TRBV3-2) and J is TRBJ2-7; D possibly corresponds to TRBD2 (5 bases). The ends were cut back, 4 bases at V and 5 bases at J, with 18 bases in the middle. Germline assignment: CDR1 LGHDT and CDR2 YNNKEL (reference sequence). The CDR3 loop spans 15 amino acids. The CDR3 loop is CASSPRPGLANEQYF. The CDR3 bases are TGTGCCAGCAGCCCCAGGCCGGGATTGGCTAACGAGCAGTACTTC.

The rearrangement uses TRBV5-1 and TRBJ2-1; 8 positions match TRBD2. The CDR3 covers 16 residues. Germline V gives CDR1 SGHRS, CDR2 YFSETQ. V lost 4 bases and J lost 0; bases outside the gene matches: 6. The CDR3 loop reads CASSPAGVSSYNEQFF. The CDR3 DNA is TGCGCCAGCAGCCCAGCGGGAGTAAGCTCCTACAATGAGCAGTTCTTC.

This clone was seen a few times. This sequence joins TRBV11-2 and TRBJ2-1; TRBD1 agrees at 7 bases. Trimming cost V 3 bases and J 5 bases; bases outside gene matches: 7. From germline, CDR1 is SGHAT and CDR2 FQNNGV. This CDR3 has 15 amino acids. This CDR3 is CASSFGQASHNEQFF. In DNA, the CDR3 is TGTGCCAGCAGCTTCGGACAGGCTAGTCACAATGAGCAGTTCTTC.

The chain is built from TRBV2 and TRBJ1-3; TRBD1 might be the D (5 bases). This CDR3 region has 16 residues. V lost 7 bases and J lost 1, with 17 bases in between. Germline assignment: CDR1 SNHLY and CDR2 FYNNEI. The CDR3 coding sequence is TGTGCCAGCATTGAGCAGGGTTCTTATTCTGGAAACACCATATATTTT. It yields the protein CASIEQGSYSGNTIYF.

The J gene is TRBJ1-5, the V gene TRBV18; possibly TRBD1 for D (5 bases). The CDR3 extends over 14 amino acids. CDR1 is KGHSH and CDR2 is LQKENI in the germline V gene. The V end lost 3 bases, the J end lost 7 bases, and 13 bases lay between the germline ends. The CDR3 nucleotides are TGTGCCAGCTCACCCGGGGCATTTAAACAGCCCCAGCATTTT. Protein: CASSPGAFKQPQHF.

The V gene is TRBV6-5, the J gene TRBJ2-7; D perhaps matches TRBD2 (5 bases). Between the trimmed V and J ends, which lost 0 bases and 4 bases, there was a span of 13 bases. CDR3 length: 15 amino acids. The germline gives CDR1 MNHEY, CDR2 SVGAGI. The chain's CDR3 is CASSYSRGGGYEQYF. The CDR3 DNA reads TGTGCCAGCAGTTACTCGAGAGGTGGCGGGTACGAGCAGTACTTC.

This chain links TRBV7-9 with TRBJ1-1; TRBD1 might be the D (6 bases). The CDR3 contains 14 residues. CDR1 and CDR2 (germline): SEHNR, FQNEAQ (reference sequence). V lost 4 bases, J lost 4 bases, and 13 bases lay in between. For the CDR3, the DNA is TGTGCCAGCAGCTCGCTACAGGGCGGCACTGAAGCTTTCTTT. It codes for CASSSLQGGTEAFF.

Only a few counts were recorded for this clone. The chain recombines TRBV29-1 with TRBJ2-7; D may match TRBD1 or TRBD2 (5 bases each). Trimming shortened V by 5 bases and J by 0 bases, and 11 bases separated the two germline ends. CDR1 SQVTM and CDR2 ANQGSEA come from the germline V gene. The CDR3 has 13 amino acids. The CDR3 DNA reads as TGCAGCGTTCGGGACGGGTCCTCCTACGAGCAGTACTTC. It encodes CSVRDGSSYEQYF.

The chain recombines TRBV18 with TRBJ1-1; no reliable D call. V was pared by 2 bases and J by 3 bases, with 7 bases between. CDR1 and CDR2 from the germline V gene are KGHSH and LQKENI. The length of the CDR3 is 13 residues. Here the CDR3 DNA reads TGTGCCAGCTCACCATTAAGGGACACTGAAGCTTTCTTT. Protein: CASSPLRDTEAFF.

The rearrangement links TRBV3-1 (or the pseudogene TRBV3-2) to TRBJ2-3; weak D call: TRBD1 (6 bases). Germline V CDR1 and CDR2: LGHDT, YNNKEL (reference sequence). Trimming shortened V by 0 bases and J by 6 bases, and 19 bases separated the two germline ends. This CDR3 spans 17 amino acids. As DNA, the CDR3 is TGTGCCAGCAGCCAAGATTGTCAGGGGTGGGTGATTGATACGCAGTATTTT. This sequence encodes CASSQDCQGWVIDTQYF.

V gene TRBV12-5 combines with J gene TRBJ2-7, with 9 bases identical to TRBD2. The CDR3 length is 15 residues. CDR1 and CDR2 (germline): LGHNT, FRNRAP. With 6 bases clipped from V and 3 bases from J, the junction kept 9 bases outside the gene matches. The CDR3 here is CASGWGLAGLYEQYF. In DNA, the CDR3 is TGTGCTAGTGGCTGGGGGCTAGCGGGACTCTACGAGCAGTACTTC.

The CDR3 DNA is TGTGCCAGCAGTACCACTGGGACAGGGGGCCACGAGCAGTACTTC. Its protein product is CASSTTGTGGHEQYF. The rearrangement joins TRBV6-5 to TRBJ2-7; 12 bases are a match to TRBD1. The V segment lost 5 bases and the J segment 5 bases; nucleotides outside the gene matches: 7. From germline, CDR1 is MNHEY and CDR2 SVGAGI. There are 15 residues in the CDR3.